A single sample is the source of the 20 T cell receptor beta chains below, sequenced in a study of molecular identifiers for immune sequencing clone quantification. TCRdb itself ran the PCR reads through MiXCR, one entry per CDR3 protein. The sample has a few hundred thousand distinct CDR3 sequences, around 23% seen once. The specimen was naive CD8+ T cells from blood, with Jurkat cell RNA spiked in. Indicated subset: FACS-sorted CD8+CD4-CCR7+CD45RA+ naive T cells. The receptors stem from a human donor in good health. Some libraries in this study had Jurkat cell RNA spiked in.

The chain recombines TRBV7-9 with TRBJ2-1; 9 bases fit TRBD2. This CDR3 has 15 residues. Germline CDR1 is SEHNR and CDR2 is FQNEAQ (reference sequence). The trim removed 5 bases at V and 9 bases at J, leaving 11 bases unmatched. The CDR3 sequence: CASSPPGASGAEQFF. The CDR3 coding sequence is TGTGCCAGCAGCCCCCCCGGGGCTAGCGGGGCTGAGCAGTTCTTC.

This chain uses TRBV7-6 with TRBJ1-5; 9 nucleotides match TRBD1. This CDR3 is built from 16 residues. The junction had 7 bases not matched to a gene; V was cut back by 5 bases and J by 2 bases. In germline, CDR1 is SGHVS, CDR2 FNYEAQ. CDR3 sequence: CASSEDRGVGNQPQHF. The CDR3 nucleotides read TGTGCCAGCAGCGAAGACAGGGGGGTGGGCAATCAGCCCCAGCATTTT. Together with reference TRBV7-6 and TRBJ1-5, the CDR3 gives the full variable domain: GAGVSQSPRYKVTKRGQDVALRCDPISGHVSLYWYRQALGQGPEFLTYFNYEAQQDKSGLPNDRFSAERPEGSISTLTIQRTEQRDSAMYRCASSEDRGVGNQPQHFGDGTRLSIL.

This clonotype was observed at least ten times. This chain links TRBV6-6 with TRBJ2-3; TRBD1 matches at 8 bases. The V gene end was trimmed by 6 bases and the J gene end by 0 bases; junction bases not matched to a gene: 8. CDR1 is MNHNY, CDR2 SVGAGI, per germline (reference sequence). The CDR3 length is 16 residues. In DNA form, the CDR3 reads TGTGCCAGCAGGCGGACAGGGCCTACTAGCACAGATACGCAGTATTTT. It encodes CASRRTGPTSTDTQYF.

Worth noting for this clonotype: Germline and junction disagree at one end, which may indicate a read error. The chain links TRBV7-2 to TRBJ2-2; TRBD1 might be the D (6 bases). The CDR3 loop spans 17 amino acids. The germline V gene encodes CDR1 SGHTA and CDR2 FQGNSA. CDR3 sequence (DNA): TGTGCCAGCAGCCCCGAGACAGGCGCGTGGAGGACCGGGGCGCTGTTTTTT. It codes for CASSPETGAWRTGALFF. The full variable domain, completed using reference TRBV7-2 and TRBJ2-2, is GAGVSQSPSNKVTEKGKDVELRCDPISGHTALYWYRQSLGQGLEFLIYFQGNSAPDKSGLPSDRFSAERTGGSVSTLTIQRTQQEDSAVYLCASSPETGAWRTGALFFGEGSRLTVL.

The J gene is TRBJ2-7, the V gene TRBV20-1, with TRBD2 matching 9 bases. V was pared by 3 bases and J by 7 bases, with 16 bases of the junction left unmatched. This CDR3 is built from 16 residues. CDR1 and CDR2 from the germline V gene are DFQATT and SNEGSKA (reference sequence). The CDR3 DNA is TGCAGTGCTAGGATCCTAGCGGGACCAGGAACGGGGGAGCAGTACTTC. This sequence encodes CSARILAGPGTGEQYF.

The table lists this clonotype with many counts. The chain recombines TRBV29-1 with TRBJ2-5; D is tentatively TRBD1 or TRBD2 (5 bases each). CDR1 SQVTM and CDR2 ANQGSEA come from the germline V gene. Between the trimmed V and J ends, which lost 2 bases and 2 bases, there was a span of 15 bases. There are 15 residues in the CDR3. The CDR3 is CSVETWGYEQETQYF. The CDR3 DNA reads TGCAGCGTTGAAACCTGGGGGTATGAGCAAGAGACCCAGTACTTC.

This clonotype was counted only a few times. The chain couples TRBV15 to TRBJ1-5; D is undetermined. Germline V CDR1 and CDR2: LNHNV, YYDKDF (reference sequence). Trimming took off 1 base at V and 1 base at J, with 8 bases between the two ends. The CDR3 spans 15 residues. CDR3 region: CATSRVVGSNQPQHF. The CDR3, as DNA: TGTGCCACCAGCAGAGTTGTCGGCAGCAATCAGCCCCAGCATTTT.

This chain links TRBV4-1 with TRBJ2-5, with D tentatively TRBD1 (5 bases). CDR3 size: 16 residues. V lost 0 bases, J lost 4 bases, and 15 bases lay in between. Germline V lookup: CDR1 MGHRA, CDR2 YSYEKL. The CDR3 protein is CASSQDDSWTLETQYF. DNA for the CDR3: TGCGCCAGCAGCCAAGACGACTCTTGGACATTAGAGACCCAGTACTTC.

The CDR3 DNA reads TGTGCCAGAAGCTTGGTTCTAGCGCTGTTCTTC. Protein: CARSLVLALFF. The V and J genes are TRBV5-3 and TRBJ2-1; weak D call: TRBD2 (6 bases). TRBV5-3 belongs to the ORF category, with a function that is uncertain. V was pared by 0 bases and J by 15 bases, with 10 bases between. The CDR3 spans 11 residues.

This sequence joins TRBV23-1 and TRBJ1-2, with D maybe TRBD1 (5 bases). TRBV23-1 is recorded as an ORF, its role being uncertain. The CDR3 consists of 13 residues. V shed 4 bases and J shed 3 bases, with 9 bases lying between them. The CDR3 region is CASSLSRDYGYTF. The CDR3 DNA follows: TGCGCCAGCAGTCTATCCAGGGACTATGGCTACACCTTC.

In this sample, this clonotype turned up a few times. The chain couples TRBV4-1 to TRBJ1-1; D unresolved. CDR1 is MGHRA, CDR2 YSYEKL, per germline. This CDR3 has 14 amino acids. Trimming cost V 4 bases and J 5 bases, with 14 bases left between them. CDR3 amino acids: CASSLQVLETEAFF. CDR3 DNA: TGCGCCAGCAGCCTTCAGGTACTCGAGACTGAAGCTTTCTTT.

This sequence joins TRBV4-1 and TRBJ2-1, with TRBD1 matching 9 bases. The germline gives CDR1 MGHRA, CDR2 YSYEKL. The CDR3 is 15 residues long. The V gene end was trimmed by 3 bases and the J gene end by 7 bases; junction bases not matched to a gene: 7. The CDR3 sequence: CASSQRDRAGNEQFF. The CDR3 bases are TGCGCCAGCAGCCAGCGGGACAGGGCAGGGAATGAGCAGTTCTTC.

The chain is built from TRBV30 and TRBJ2-3; 9 nucleotides line up with TRBD1. CDR3 size: 13 residues. Germline-derived CDR1 and CDR2 are GTSNPN and SVGIG (reference sequence). Germline trimming cut 7 bases from V and 2 bases from J; bases unmatched to any gene: 4. CDR3 residues: CASGTGLTDTQYF. CDR3 nucleotides: TGTGCCTCGGGGACAGGGCTCACAGATACGCAGTATTTT.

With respect to this clonotype: One junction end disagrees with the germline gene, perhaps due to a read error. The chain couples TRBV24-1 to TRBJ2-1; the match to TRBD2 covers 12 bases. Germline loops: CDR1 KGHDR, CDR2 SFDVKD. This CDR3 contains 16 residues. CDR3 amino acids: CATSDLAGGPYNEQIF. The CDR3 DNA is TGTGCCACCAGTGATCTAGCGGGAGGGCCGTACAATGAGCAGATCTTC.

The chain couples TRBV7-6 to TRBJ2-2; 10 bases map to TRBD2. This CDR3 is 17 amino acids long. CDR1 and CDR2 (germline): SGHVS, FNYEAQ. V was pared by 0 bases and J by 3 bases, with 4 bases of the junction left unmatched. CDR3 protein: CASSLALGLADTGELFF. The DNA for the CDR3 is TGTGCCAGCAGCTTAGCCCTCGGACTAGCGGACACCGGGGAGCTGTTTTTT.

The table lists this clonotype with a count of one. A junction boundary mismatches the germline segment, possibly from a read error. This rearrangement joins TRBV5-1 to TRBJ1-1; D possibly corresponds to TRBD1 (5 bases). This CDR3 has 16 residues. Per germline, CDR1 SGHRS and CDR2 YFSETQ. The CDR3 nucleotides are TGCGCCAGCAGCTCGCCCTCTTGGGACTTGAACACTGAAGCTCTCTTT. Protein: CASSSPSWDLNTEALF.

This clonotype has just a few counts. V and J are TRBV6-1 and TRBJ2-7; D is undetermined. V was trimmed by 2 bases and J by 2 bases, leaving 10 bases between them. In germline, CDR1 is MNHNS, CDR2 SASEGT. The CDR3 runs 14 residues. In DNA form, the CDR3 reads TGTGCCAGCAGTGAAAACGGTACCCCCTACGAGCAGTACTTC. It yields the protein CASSENGTPYEQYF.

This clonotype was seen only a few times. This chain connects TRBV7-9 to TRBJ2-5; TRBD2 might be the D (5 bases). With 2 bases removed from V and 5 bases from J, the gap between germline ends came to 12 bases. The CDR3 is 14 amino acids. The germline gives CDR1 SEHNR, CDR2 FQNEAQ (reference sequence). CDR3 bases: TGTGCCAGCAGCTTACCTGAGGGCGGGGAGACCCAGTACTTC. This gives the protein CASSLPEGGETQYF.

This chain uses TRBV29-1 with TRBJ2-1; a possible D gene is TRBD2 (6 bases). Per germline, CDR1 SQVTM and CDR2 ANQGSEA. CDR3 length: 18 amino acids. Deletions cut 3 bases from V and 8 bases from J, with 29 bases between. The CDR3 region has the DNA TGCAGCGTTGACGCCCTCGTCGGGACTGATGGGCTTGACGATGAGCAGTTCTTC. Encoded protein: CSVDALVGTDGLDDEQFF.

The table lists this clonotype with a few counts. The chain links TRBV12-5 to TRBJ1-4, with a tentative D call TRBD1 (5 bases). Germline V gene sequence: CDR1 LGHNT, CDR2 FRNRAP. The CDR3 totals 16 residues. Trimming took off 0 bases at V and 4 bases at J, with 12 bases between the two ends. This CDR3 is CASGLVGLVDNEKLFF. In nucleotides, the CDR3 is TGTGCTAGTGGTTTGGTGGGACTTGTGGATAATGAAAAACTGTTTTTT.